The entry that follows covers one T cell receptor (beta chain) sequence. Trimming took 9 bases from V and 5 from J; bases not matched to a gene: 9. The germline V gene encodes CDR1 ENHRY and CDR2 SYGVKD. This CDR3 has 14 residues. Original processing notes: Estimated nucleated cell counts came from reference gene primer amplification. Profiling relied on immunoSEQ multiplex PCR, and the TCRdb table lists in-frame clones only, not all of them. V and J calls and clone size are given by that table; D and trimming were obtained from the DNA. The profile shows around 11,000 clones, roughly 88% of them singletons. This sample was taken from a study of blood T cell repertoires in COVID-19.

The V and J genes are TRBV10-3 and TRBJ2-5; 10 nucleotides align to TRBD1. The sample was peripheral blood. The sequence was collected from a human donor in a cohort sampled during active COVID-19. In nucleotides, the CDR3 is TGTGCCATTTCGACAGGGGGCCCCGAGGAGACCCAGTACTTC. It encodes CAISTGGPEETQYF.